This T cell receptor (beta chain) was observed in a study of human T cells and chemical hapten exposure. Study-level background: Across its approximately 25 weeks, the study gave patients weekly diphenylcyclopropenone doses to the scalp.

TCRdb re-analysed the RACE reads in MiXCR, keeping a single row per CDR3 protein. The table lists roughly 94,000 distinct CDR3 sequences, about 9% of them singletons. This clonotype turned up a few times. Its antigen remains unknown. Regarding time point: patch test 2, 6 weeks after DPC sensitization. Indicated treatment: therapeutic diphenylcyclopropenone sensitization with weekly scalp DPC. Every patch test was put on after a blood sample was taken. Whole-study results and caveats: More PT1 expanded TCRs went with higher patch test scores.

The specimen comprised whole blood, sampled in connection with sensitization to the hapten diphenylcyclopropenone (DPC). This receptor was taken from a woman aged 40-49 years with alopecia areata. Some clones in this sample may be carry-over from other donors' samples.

CDR3 protein: CSASTPRQELNTEAFF. DNA of the CDR3: TGCAGTGCTAGCACTCCGAGACAGGAGTTGAACACTGAAGCTTTCTTT. The chain joins TRBV20-1 to TRBJ1-1; perhaps TRBD1 as D (6 bases). This CDR3 is built from 16 residues. Germline-derived CDR1 and CDR2 are DFQATT and SNEGSKA (reference sequence). V was trimmed by 3 bases and J by 0 bases, leaving 17 bases between them.